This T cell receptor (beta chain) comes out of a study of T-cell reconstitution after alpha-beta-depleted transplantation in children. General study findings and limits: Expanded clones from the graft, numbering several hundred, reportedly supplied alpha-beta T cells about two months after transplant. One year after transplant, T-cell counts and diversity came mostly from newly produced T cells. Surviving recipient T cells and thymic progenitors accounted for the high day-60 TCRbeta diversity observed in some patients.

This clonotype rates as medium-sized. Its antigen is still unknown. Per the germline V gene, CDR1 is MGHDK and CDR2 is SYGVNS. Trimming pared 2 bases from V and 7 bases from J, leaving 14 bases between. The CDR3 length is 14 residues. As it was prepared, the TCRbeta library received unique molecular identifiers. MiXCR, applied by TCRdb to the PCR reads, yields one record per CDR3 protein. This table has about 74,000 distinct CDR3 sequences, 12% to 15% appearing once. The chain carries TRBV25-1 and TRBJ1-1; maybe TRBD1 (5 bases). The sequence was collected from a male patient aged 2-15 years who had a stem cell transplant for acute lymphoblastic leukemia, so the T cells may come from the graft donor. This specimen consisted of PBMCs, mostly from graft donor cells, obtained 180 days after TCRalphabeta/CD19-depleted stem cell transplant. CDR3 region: CASSEKRPGHEAFF. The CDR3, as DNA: TGTGCCAGCAGTGAAAAAAGACCGGGGCATGAAGCTTTCTTT.